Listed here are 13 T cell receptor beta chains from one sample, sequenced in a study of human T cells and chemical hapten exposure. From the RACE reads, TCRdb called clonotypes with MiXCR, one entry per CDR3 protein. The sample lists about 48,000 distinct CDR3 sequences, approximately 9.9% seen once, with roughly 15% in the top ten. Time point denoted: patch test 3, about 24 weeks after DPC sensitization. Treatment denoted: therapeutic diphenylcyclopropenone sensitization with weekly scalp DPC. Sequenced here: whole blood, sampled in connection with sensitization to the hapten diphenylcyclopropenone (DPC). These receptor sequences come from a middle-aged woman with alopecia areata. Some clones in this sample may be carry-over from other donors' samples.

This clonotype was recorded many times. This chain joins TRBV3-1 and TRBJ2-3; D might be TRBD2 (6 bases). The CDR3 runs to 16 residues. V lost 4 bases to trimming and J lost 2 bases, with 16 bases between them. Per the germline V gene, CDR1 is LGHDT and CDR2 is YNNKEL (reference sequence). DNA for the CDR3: TGTGCCAGCAGCCCGCAGCATGGACTAAACACAGATACGCAGTATTTT. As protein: CASSPQHGLNTDTQYF.

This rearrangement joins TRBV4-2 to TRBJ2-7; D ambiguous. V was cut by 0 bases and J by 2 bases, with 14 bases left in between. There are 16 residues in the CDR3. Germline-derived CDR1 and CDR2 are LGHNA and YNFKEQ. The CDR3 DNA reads TGTGCCAGCAGCCAAGAAAATTCGGCTAGGCCCTACGAGCAGTACTTC. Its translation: CASSQENSARPYEQYF.

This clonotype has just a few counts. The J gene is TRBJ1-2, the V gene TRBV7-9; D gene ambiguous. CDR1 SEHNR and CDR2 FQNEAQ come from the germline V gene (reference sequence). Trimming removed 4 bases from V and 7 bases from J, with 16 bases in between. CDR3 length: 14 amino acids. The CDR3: CASSSSQDHRGYTF. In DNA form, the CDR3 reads TGTGCCAGCAGCTCGTCCCAGGACCATCGTGGCTACACCTTC.

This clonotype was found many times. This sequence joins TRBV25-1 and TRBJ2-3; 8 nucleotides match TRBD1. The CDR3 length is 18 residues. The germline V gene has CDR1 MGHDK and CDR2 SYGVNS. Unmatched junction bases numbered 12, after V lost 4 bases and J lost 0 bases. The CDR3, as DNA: TGTGCCAGCAGTGGGACAGGGACTTCCATCCTAAGCACAGATACGCAGTATTTT. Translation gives CASSGTGTSILSTDTQYF. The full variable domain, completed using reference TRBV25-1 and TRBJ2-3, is EADIYQTPRYLVIGTGKKITLECSQTMGHDKMYWYQQDPGMELHLIHYSYGVNSTEKGDLSSESTVSRIRTEHFPLTLESARPSHTSQYLCASSGTGTSILSTDTQYFGPGTRLTVL.

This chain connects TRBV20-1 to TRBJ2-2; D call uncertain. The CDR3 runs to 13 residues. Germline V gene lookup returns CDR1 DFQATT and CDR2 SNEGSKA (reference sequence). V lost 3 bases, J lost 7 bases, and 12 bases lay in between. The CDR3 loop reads CSAREIIIGELFF. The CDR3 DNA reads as TGCAGTGCTAGGGAGATAATCATCGGGGAGCTGTTTTTT.

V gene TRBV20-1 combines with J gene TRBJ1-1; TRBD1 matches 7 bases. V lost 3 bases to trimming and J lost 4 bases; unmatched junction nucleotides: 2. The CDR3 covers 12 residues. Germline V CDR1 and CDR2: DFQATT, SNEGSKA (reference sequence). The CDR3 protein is CSARTGPTEAFF. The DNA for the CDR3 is TGCAGTGCTAGGACAGGGCCCACTGAAGCTTTCTTT.

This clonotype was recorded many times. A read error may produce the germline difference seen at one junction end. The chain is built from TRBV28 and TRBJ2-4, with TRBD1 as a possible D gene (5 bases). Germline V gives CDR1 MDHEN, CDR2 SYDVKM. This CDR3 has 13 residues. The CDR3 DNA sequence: TGTGCCAGCAGCATGACAGCCGAAAACATTCAGTACTTC. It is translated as CASSMTAENIQYF.

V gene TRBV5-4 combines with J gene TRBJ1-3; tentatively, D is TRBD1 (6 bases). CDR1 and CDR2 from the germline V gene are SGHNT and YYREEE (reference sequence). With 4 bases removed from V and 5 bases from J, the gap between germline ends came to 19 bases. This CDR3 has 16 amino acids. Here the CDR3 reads CASSPETGRSRNTIYF. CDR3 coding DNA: TGTGCCAGCAGCCCAGAAACAGGGAGGTCTCGAAACACCATATATTTT.

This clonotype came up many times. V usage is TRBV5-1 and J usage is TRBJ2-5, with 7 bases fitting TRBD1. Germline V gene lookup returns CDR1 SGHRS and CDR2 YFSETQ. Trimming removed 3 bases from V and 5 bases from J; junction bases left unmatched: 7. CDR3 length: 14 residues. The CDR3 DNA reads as TGCGCCAGCAGCTGGAGACAGGGCACGGAGACCCAGTACTTC. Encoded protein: CASSWRQGTETQYF.

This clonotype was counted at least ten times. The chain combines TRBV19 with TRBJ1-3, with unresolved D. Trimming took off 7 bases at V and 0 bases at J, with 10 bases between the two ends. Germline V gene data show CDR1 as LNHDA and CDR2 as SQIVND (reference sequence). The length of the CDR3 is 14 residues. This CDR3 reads CASTVGSSGNTIYF. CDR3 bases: TGTGCCAGTACCGTCGGATCCTCTGGAAACACCATATATTTT.

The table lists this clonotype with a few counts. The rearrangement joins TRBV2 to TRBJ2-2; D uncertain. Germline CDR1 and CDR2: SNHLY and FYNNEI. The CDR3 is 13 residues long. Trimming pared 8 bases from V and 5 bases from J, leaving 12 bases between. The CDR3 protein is CASHRLGTGELFF. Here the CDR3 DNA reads TGTGCCAGCCATCGGCTGGGAACCGGGGAGCTGTTTTTT.

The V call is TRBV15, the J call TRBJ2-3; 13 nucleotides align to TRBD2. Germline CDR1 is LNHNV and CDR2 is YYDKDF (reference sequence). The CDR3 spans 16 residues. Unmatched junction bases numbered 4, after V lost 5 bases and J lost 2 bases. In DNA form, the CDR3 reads TGTGCCACCAGCCCTGGACTAGCGGGGGCCACAGATACGCAGTATTTT. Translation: CATSPGLAGATDTQYF.

The CDR3 DNA sequence: TGCGCCACGCAATCGGAGGTGCGCTACAATGAGCAGTTCTTC. Its protein is CATQSEVRYNEQFF. The chain couples TRBV23-1 to TRBJ2-1, with D maybe TRBD2 (5 bases). TRBV23-1 is designated an ORF whose function remains uncertain. The CDR3 is 14 residues long. Trimming left V 10 bases short and J 3 bases short, with 16 bases between.